These T cell receptor beta chains were read from a single sample in a study of blood T cells in healthy people across ages. TCRdb re-called the 5' RACE reads with MiXCR, one entry per CDR3 protein. The repertoire holds roughly 680,000 distinct CDR3 sequences, roughly 49% seen once, with 30% to 35% in the top ten. Material for sequencing was blood. The receptors shown here come from a woman aged 55 to 70 in good health. The CDR3 runs from the conserved cysteine through the conserved F or W. Each record gives: CDR3 protein, CDR3 DNA, V gene, D gene, J gene, clone size. A D gene is named only where the DNA matches it firmly. Expanded clones are given a class, and other clones once, few, many or no size at all.

CASSVAQTNYGYTF | TGTGCCAGCAGCGTAGCACAGACTAACTATGGCTACACCTTC | TRBV9 | - | TRBJ1-2 | -
CASRTGISSRNEQYF | TGTGCCAGCAGAACAGGGATTTCTAGCCGCAATGAGCAGTACTTC | TRBV25-1 | - | TRBJ2-7 | -
CASSPTYYQETQYF | TGTGCCAGCAGCCCCACGTACTATCAAGAGACCCAGTACTTC | TRBV7-9 | - | TRBJ2-5 | few
CASSSLLGSDEQFF | TGTGCCAGCAGCTCTCTTCTAGGTAGCGATGAGCAGTTCTTC | TRBV7-3 | - | TRBJ2-1 | once
CASSGTGGADLSEQYF | TGTGCCAGCAGCGGGACAGGGGGCGCGGATTTGAGCGAGCAGTACTTC | TRBV3-1 | TRBD1 | TRBJ2-7 | -
CASSLGRTSNEQYF | TGTGCCAGCAGCTTGGGACGGACCTCCAACGAGCAGTACTTC | TRBV27 | - | TRBJ2-7 | -
CASSPGLTFYGYTF | TGTGCCAGCAGCCCAGGCTTGACCTTTTATGGCTACACCTTC | TRBV3-1 | - | TRBJ1-2 | -
CASEKQGPLNNEQFF | TGTGCCAGCGAAAAACAGGGACCTCTGAACAATGAGCAGTTCTTC | TRBV28 | - | TRBJ2-1 | once
CASSFQGARGNEQFF | TGTGCCAGCAGTTTCCAGGGCGCTCGGGGCAATGAGCAGTTCTTC | TRBV6-2/TRBV6-3 | - | TRBJ2-1 | few
CASSYRAADTQYF | TGCGCCAGCAGCTATAGAGCGGCAGATACGCAGTATTTT | TRBV5-1 | - | TRBJ2-3 | many
CASSPRQGLTDTQYF | TGTGCCAGCAGCCCTCGACAGGGTTTGACAGATACGCAGTATTTT | TRBV11-1 | TRBD1 | TRBJ2-3 | many
CASSFSGEQYF | TGTGCCAGCAGTTTTTCGGGCGAGCAGTACTTC | TRBV7-2 | - | TRBJ2-7 | few
CASSHRTSGTYNEQYF | TGTGCCAGCAGCCACCGGACTAGCGGAACCTACAATGAGCAGTACTTC | TRBV12-3/TRBV12-4 | TRBD2 | TRBJ2-5 | -
CASSQRAGLTNEQFF | TGTGCCAGCAGCCAAAGAGCGGGTTTAACCAATGAGCAGTTCTTC | TRBV4-2 | - | TRBJ2-1 | -
CASSIDLGTAYQETQYF | TGTGCCAGTAGTATAGATTTGGGGACAGCGTACCAAGAGACCCAGTACTTC | TRBV19 | TRBD1 | TRBJ2-5 | -
CASSLGDSHHYEQYF | TGTGCCAGCAGCTTAGGAGACAGCCACCACTACGAGCAGTACTTC | TRBV7-3 | - | TRBJ2-7 | -